The 20 T cell receptor beta chains listed next were all sequenced from one sample in a study of Graves' ophthalmopathy and Graves' hyperthyroidism. Amplification targeted the TCR beta CDR3 regions, with RNA transcripts as the source material. First-round RT-PCR employed HTBI primers, with a second-round multiplex PCR after it. TCRdb reprocessed the multiplex PCR reads with MiXCR, giving one entry per CDR3 protein. The sample carries 40,000 or so distinct CDR3 sequences, 52% recorded once. What was sequenced was peripheral blood. The origin of the receptors is an adult man with Graves' ophthalmopathy.

The chain couples TRBV7-9 to TRBJ2-7, with TRBD1 matching over 7 bases. The CDR3 totals 14 residues. Germline V lookup: CDR1 SEHNR, CDR2 FQNEAQ (reference sequence). V lost 5 bases, J lost 6 bases, and 10 bases stayed unmatched. CDR3 DNA: TGTGCCAGCAGCCGAGAGGGGGCGGTAAGCGAGCAGTACTTC. This codes for CASSREGAVSEQYF.

The chain uses TRBV9 and TRBJ2-5; tentative D call: TRBD2 (5 bases). The V end lost 3 bases, the J end lost 5 bases, and 11 bases lay between the germline ends. Germline V lookup: CDR1 SGDLS, CDR2 YYNGEE. CDR3 length: 13 residues. CDR3 DNA sequence: TGTGCCAGCAGCGGAGGGCCGAGGGAGACCCAGTACTTC. Its protein is CASSGGPRETQYF.

This clonotype occurred many times. The rearrangement uses TRBV5-8 and TRBJ1-2, with D perhaps TRBD1 (5 bases). CDR3 length: 12 amino acids. CDR1 and CDR2 (germline): SGHTS, YDEGEE. Trimming left V 3 bases short and J 4 bases short, with 7 bases between. In DNA, the CDR3 is TGTGCCAGCAGCTCTGGGGCCTATGGCTACACCTTC. Translating gives CASSSGAYGYTF.

This chain links TRBV2 with TRBJ1-1; no reliable D call. The CDR3 contains 14 residues. Between the trimmed V and J ends, which lost 8 bases and 0 bases, there was a span of 13 bases. From germline, CDR1 is SNHLY and CDR2 FYNNEI. This CDR3 is CASLGGPMNTEAFF. DNA for the CDR3: TGTGCCAGCTTGGGCGGGCCAATGAACACTGAAGCTTTCTTT.

V is TRBV15 and J is TRBJ2-7; D ambiguous. Per germline, CDR1 LNHNV and CDR2 YYDKDF (reference sequence). The CDR3 has 14 amino acids. Trimming shortened V by 5 bases and J by 3 bases, and 14 bases separated the two germline ends. The CDR3 sequence: CATSLGFRGYEQYF. The CDR3 DNA is TGTGCCACCAGCCTAGGGTTTCGAGGCTACGAGCAGTACTTC.

This chain uses TRBV6-4 with TRBJ1-6, with a tentative D call TRBD1 (5 bases). The V gene's germline CDR1 is MRHNA and CDR2 SNTAGT. The CDR3 runs to 15 residues. V was trimmed by 8 bases and J by 9 bases, leaving 20 bases between them. This CDR3 is CASSEEGSAGSPLHF. DNA of the CDR3: TGTGCCAGCTCCGAGGAGGGGTCGGCGGGTTCACCCCTCCACTTT.

This clonotype occurred a few times. The conserved phenylalanine or tryptophan is not found at the CDR3 terminus, so this likely reflects a read error. The DNA is omitted, as the CDR3 cannot be located on it reliably, and the CDR3 follows TCRdb's listing. V and J are TRBV5-6 and TRBJ2-7. The CDR3 extends over 8 residues, inclusive of both ends. Germline values: CDR1 SGHDT, CDR2 YYEEEE. The CDR3: CASSLAFS.

The chain joins TRBV29-1 to TRBJ2-1; possible D gene TRBD1, 5 bases. This CDR3 has 12 residues. V was cut by 5 bases and J by 7 bases, with 12 bases left in between. Germline CDR1 SQVTM, CDR2 ANQGSEA. CDR3: CSVWGARNEQFF. In nucleotides, the CDR3 is TGCAGCGTTTGGGGCGCGAGGAATGAGCAGTTCTTC.

By frequency in the sample, this clonotype is medium-sized. A junction end diverges from the germline sequence, so it may reflect a read error. The chain combines TRBV20-1 with TRBJ1-6, with 9 bases that match TRBD1. The CDR3 spans 14 residues. Germline CDR1 DFQATT, CDR2 SNEGSKA (reference sequence). The CDR3 here is CSVRRDRESSPLHF. The CDR3 DNA is TGCAGTGTTAGAAGGGACAGGGAGAGTTCACCCCTCCACTTT.

In regard to this clonotype: In this CDR3 the conserved last residue, phenylalanine or tryptophan, is missing, so a read error is likely. The chain has TRBV9 and TRBJ2-7, with D hard to call. This CDR3 contains 14 residues. Per germline, CDR1 SGDLS and CDR2 YYNGEE. The CDR3 reads CASSVANGQYEQYL. The CDR3 coding sequence is TGTGCTAGCAGCGTAGCCAACGGCCAATACGAGCAGTACCTC.

This clonotype is medium-sized (0.01 to 0.1%). The rearrangement links TRBV15 to TRBJ1-2; possibly TRBD1 for D (5 bases). V was cut by 3 bases and J by 6 bases, with 14 bases left in between. The CDR3 contains 14 residues. Looked up from germline, CDR1 is LNHNV and CDR2 is YYDKDF (reference sequence). DNA of the CDR3: TGTGCCACCAGCAGCGGCAGGGAGGTGGATGGCTACACCTTC. Its protein product is CATSSGREVDGYTF.

In this sample, this clonotype turned up many times. The J gene is TRBJ1-5, the V gene TRBV19, with D possibly being TRBD1 (5 bases). CDR1 and CDR2 from the germline V gene are LNHDA and SQIVND (reference sequence). The length of the CDR3 is 18 residues. Trimming left V 4 bases short and J 0 bases short, with 19 bases between. The CDR3 spells CASSTGPNGGYSNQPQHF. Written as DNA, the CDR3 is TGTGCCAGTAGTACCGGACCTAACGGGGGGTATAGCAATCAGCCCCAGCATTTT.

The V gene is TRBV29-1, the J gene TRBJ1-1, with D perhaps matching TRBD1 (6 bases). CDR3 length: 13 amino acids. Trimming took off 4 bases at V and 4 bases at J, with 13 bases between the two ends. CDR1 is SQVTM and CDR2 is ANQGSEA in the germline V gene. CDR3 sequence (DNA): TGCAGCGTTGGGGGAGGGGGAAGCACTGAAGCTTTCTTT. It encodes CSVGGGGSTEAFF.

This clonotype showed up many times. The rearrangement uses TRBV20-1 and TRBJ1-3, with D unresolved. V was trimmed by 2 bases and J by 4 bases, leaving 12 bases between them. This CDR3 spans 14 amino acids. CDR1 and CDR2 from the germline V gene are DFQATT and SNEGSKA (reference sequence). CDR3 region: CSARSGSSGNTIYF. The CDR3 DNA is TGCAGTGCTAGATCCGGGAGTTCCGGAAACACCATATATTTT.

Only a few counts were recorded for this clonotype. The chain couples TRBV20-1 to TRBJ2-7; D might be TRBD2 (6 bases). The CDR3 sequence is 11 residues long. V was trimmed by 3 bases and J by 4 bases, leaving 7 bases between them. The germline gives CDR1 DFQATT, CDR2 SNEGSKA (reference sequence). This CDR3 is CSASREYEQYF. CDR3 nucleotides: TGCAGTGCTAGTCGGGAGTACGAGCAGTACTTC.

This clonotype showed up many times. V gene TRBV6-5 combines with J gene TRBJ1-2; D might be TRBD1 (5 bases). The ends were cut back, 2 bases at V and 1 base at J, with 8 bases in the middle. The CDR3 spans 14 residues. Germline values: CDR1 MNHEY, CDR2 SVGAGI. The CDR3 nucleotides read TGTGCCAGCAGTTACGGACACAATAACTATGGCTACACCTTC. This gives the protein CASSYGHNNYGYTF.

Here the CDR3 DNA reads TGTGCCAGCAGTGTGACTAGCGGGAGGACCTACGAGCAGTACTTC. Translation gives CASSVTSGRTYEQYF. V usage is TRBV25-1 and J usage is TRBJ2-7; 13 bases map to TRBD2. The CDR3 is 15 residues long. The germline V gene has CDR1 MGHDK and CDR2 SYGVNS. V dropped 4 bases and J dropped 2; count of bases not matched to a gene: 2.

The chain links TRBV19 to TRBJ2-7, with D perhaps being TRBD1 or TRBD2 (5 bases each). Per the germline V gene, CDR1 is LNHDA and CDR2 is SQIVND (reference sequence). V was shortened by 9 bases and J by 3 bases, with 15 bases between the two germline ends. The CDR3 is made up of 13 amino acids. The CDR3: CASSRGDLYEQYV. CDR3 DNA: TGTGCCAGCAGCCGAGGGGACCTCTACGAGCAGTACGTC.

DNA for the CDR3: TGTGCCAGCAGCGATACAACCGGGGGGACAGGGACCTACGAGCAGTACGTC. Protein: CASSDTTGGTGTYEQYV. V usage is TRBV7-9 and J usage is TRBJ2-7; 9 positions agree with TRBD1. Germline V gives CDR1 SEHNR, CDR2 FQNEAQ (reference sequence). V lost 5 bases, J lost 2 bases, and 13 bases stayed unmatched. This CDR3 has 17 residues.

The V gene is TRBV11-2, the J gene TRBJ2-2, with a tentative D call TRBD1 (7 bases). CDR1 is SGHAT, CDR2 FQNNGV, per germline. V was clipped by 5 bases and J by 7 bases, with 11 bases between them. The CDR3 runs 13 residues. CDR3 DNA sequence: TGTGCCAGCAGCCTGCAGGGGGGCGGGGAGCTGTTTTTT. It yields the protein CASSLQGGGELFF. Full variable domain (rest looked up from reference TRBV11-2 and TRBJ2-2): EAGVAQSPRYKIIEKRQSVAFWCNPISGHATLYWYQQILGQGPKLLIQFQNNGVVDDSQLPKDRFSAERLKGVDSTLKIQPAKLEDSAVYLCASSLQGGGELFFGEGSRLTVL.